The 10 T cell receptor beta chains below were found in one sample sequenced in a study of cytomegalovirus exposure and HLA in healthy donors. The study ran its PCR with 60 Vbeta and 13 Jbeta primers. Assay used: immunoSEQ multiplex PCR; TCRdb lists only in-frame clones, some missing. Here the sample spans 100,000 to 150,000 clones, around four fifths being singletons. Material for sequencing was PBMCs. These receptors all stem from a young man in good health and CMV-seropositive.

The chain uses TRBV25-1 and TRBJ2-1, with D perhaps matching TRBD2 (6 bases). Germline V gene lookup returns CDR1 MGHDK and CDR2 SYGVNS. The CDR3 extends over 17 amino acids. The V gene lost 3 bases and the J gene lost 6 bases, with 21 bases spanning the gap. CDR3 region: CASSEGRLGSTLNEQFF. The CDR3 DNA reads as TGTGCCAGCAGTGAGGGGAGGCTAGGATCAACGCTCAATGAGCAGTTCTTC.

This chain uses TRBV7-2 with TRBJ2-7; D may be TRBD2 (6 bases). V was pared by 1 base and J by 0 bases, with 10 bases between. Germline V gene data show CDR1 as SGHTA and CDR2 as FQGNSA. This CDR3 comprises 15 residues. The CDR3 sequence is CASSLVAEGSYEQYF. The CDR3, as DNA: TGTGCCAGCAGCTTAGTAGCGGAGGGCTCCTACGAGCAGTACTTC.

V gene TRBV6-5 combines with J gene TRBJ2-1, with 11 positions matching TRBD2. The CDR3 consists of 15 residues. Germline V CDR1 and CDR2: MNHEY, SVGAGI. The trim removed 4 bases at V and 4 bases at J, leaving 3 bases unmatched. This chain's CDR3 is CASSSGLAAYNEQFF. CDR3 DNA: TGTGCCAGCAGTTCGGGACTAGCGGCATACAATGAGCAGTTCTTC.

The chain recombines TRBV29-1 with TRBJ2-1, with 10 nucleotides matching TRBD2. J lost 2 bases, V lost 4 bases, and 5 bases had no gene match. The CDR3 extends over 15 amino acids. The germline CDR1 and CDR2 sequences are SQVTM and ANQGSEA. Here the CDR3 DNA reads TGCAGCGTTGCGGGACTAGCGTCGACCTACAATGAGCAGTTCTTC. Amino acids: CSVAGLASTYNEQFF.

The chain carries TRBV7-8 and TRBJ2-5, with D perhaps matching TRBD1 (5 bases). The V end lost 0 bases, the J end lost 7 bases, and 12 bases lay between the germline ends. From germline, CDR1 is SGHVS and CDR2 FQNEAQ. The CDR3 totals 14 residues. In nucleotides, the CDR3 is TGTGCCAGCAGCTTAGCGCAGGGCAGGGCGACCCAGTACTTC. Translating gives CASSLAQGRATQYF.

The chain recombines TRBV28 with TRBJ2-7; D might be TRBD1 (6 bases). The CDR3 sequence is 15 residues long. Germline V gene sequence: CDR1 MDHEN, CDR2 SYDVKM. V was trimmed by 4 bases and J by 3 bases, leaving 16 bases between them. For the CDR3, the DNA is TGTGCCAGCAGTTCCGTAGGGGGTACCGTCTACGAGCAGTACTTC. Amino acid sequence: CASSSVGGTVYEQYF.

This clone has just one count. V and J are TRBV29-1 and TRBJ2-7; 11 bases match TRBD2. V shed 4 bases and J 5 bases; nucleotides not matched to a gene: 7. Germline loops: CDR1 SQVTM, CDR2 ANQGSEA. The CDR3 sequence is 14 residues long. The CDR3 DNA sequence: TGCAGCGTTGCGAGGCTAGCGGGAGGCCACGAGCAGTACTTC. Translating gives CSVARLAGGHEQYF.

V gene TRBV4-3 combines with J gene TRBJ1-5; TRBD1 is a possible D gene (5 bases). V lost 1 base and J lost 0, with 13 bases in between. Germline CDR1 is LGHNA and CDR2 is YSLEER. CDR3 length equals 17 residues. CDR3 DNA: TGCGCCAGCAGCCAAGTTTTCGGGGGAGGTAGCAATCAGCCCCAGCATTTT. Its protein is CASSQVFGGGSNQPQHF.

This rearrangement joins TRBV2 to TRBJ1-1, with D uncertain. There are 13 residues in the CDR3. Trimming took off 4 bases at V and 0 bases at J, with 6 bases between the two ends. Looked up from germline, CDR1 is SNHLY and CDR2 is FYNNEI. The CDR3 DNA reads TGTGCCAGCAGTGGGTCGGTGAACACTGAAGCTTTCTTT. It encodes CASSGSVNTEAFF.

The chain links TRBV29-1 to TRBJ1-2, with 7 bases lining up with TRBD1. With V trimmed by 7 bases and J by 2 bases, 1 base remained unmatched. The germline V gene encodes CDR1 SQVTM and CDR2 ANQGSEA. CDR3 size: 11 residues. Written as DNA, the CDR3 is TGCAGCGGGGGACAGAACTATGGCTACACCTTC. Protein: CSGGQNYGYTF.